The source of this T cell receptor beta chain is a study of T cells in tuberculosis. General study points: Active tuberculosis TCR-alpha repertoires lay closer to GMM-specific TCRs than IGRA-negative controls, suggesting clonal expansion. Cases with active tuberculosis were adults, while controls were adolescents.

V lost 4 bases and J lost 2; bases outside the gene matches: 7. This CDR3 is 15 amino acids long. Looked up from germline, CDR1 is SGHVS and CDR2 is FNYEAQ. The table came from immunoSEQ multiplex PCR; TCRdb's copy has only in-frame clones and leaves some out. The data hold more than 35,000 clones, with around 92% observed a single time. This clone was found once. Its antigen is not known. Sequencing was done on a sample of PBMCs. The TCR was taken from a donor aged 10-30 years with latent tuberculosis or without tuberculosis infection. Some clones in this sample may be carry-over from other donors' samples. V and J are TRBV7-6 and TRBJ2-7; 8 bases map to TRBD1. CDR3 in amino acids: CASSSGTGPPYEQYF. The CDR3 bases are TGTGCCAGCAGCTCCGGGACAGGCCCTCCCTACGAGCAGTACTTC.